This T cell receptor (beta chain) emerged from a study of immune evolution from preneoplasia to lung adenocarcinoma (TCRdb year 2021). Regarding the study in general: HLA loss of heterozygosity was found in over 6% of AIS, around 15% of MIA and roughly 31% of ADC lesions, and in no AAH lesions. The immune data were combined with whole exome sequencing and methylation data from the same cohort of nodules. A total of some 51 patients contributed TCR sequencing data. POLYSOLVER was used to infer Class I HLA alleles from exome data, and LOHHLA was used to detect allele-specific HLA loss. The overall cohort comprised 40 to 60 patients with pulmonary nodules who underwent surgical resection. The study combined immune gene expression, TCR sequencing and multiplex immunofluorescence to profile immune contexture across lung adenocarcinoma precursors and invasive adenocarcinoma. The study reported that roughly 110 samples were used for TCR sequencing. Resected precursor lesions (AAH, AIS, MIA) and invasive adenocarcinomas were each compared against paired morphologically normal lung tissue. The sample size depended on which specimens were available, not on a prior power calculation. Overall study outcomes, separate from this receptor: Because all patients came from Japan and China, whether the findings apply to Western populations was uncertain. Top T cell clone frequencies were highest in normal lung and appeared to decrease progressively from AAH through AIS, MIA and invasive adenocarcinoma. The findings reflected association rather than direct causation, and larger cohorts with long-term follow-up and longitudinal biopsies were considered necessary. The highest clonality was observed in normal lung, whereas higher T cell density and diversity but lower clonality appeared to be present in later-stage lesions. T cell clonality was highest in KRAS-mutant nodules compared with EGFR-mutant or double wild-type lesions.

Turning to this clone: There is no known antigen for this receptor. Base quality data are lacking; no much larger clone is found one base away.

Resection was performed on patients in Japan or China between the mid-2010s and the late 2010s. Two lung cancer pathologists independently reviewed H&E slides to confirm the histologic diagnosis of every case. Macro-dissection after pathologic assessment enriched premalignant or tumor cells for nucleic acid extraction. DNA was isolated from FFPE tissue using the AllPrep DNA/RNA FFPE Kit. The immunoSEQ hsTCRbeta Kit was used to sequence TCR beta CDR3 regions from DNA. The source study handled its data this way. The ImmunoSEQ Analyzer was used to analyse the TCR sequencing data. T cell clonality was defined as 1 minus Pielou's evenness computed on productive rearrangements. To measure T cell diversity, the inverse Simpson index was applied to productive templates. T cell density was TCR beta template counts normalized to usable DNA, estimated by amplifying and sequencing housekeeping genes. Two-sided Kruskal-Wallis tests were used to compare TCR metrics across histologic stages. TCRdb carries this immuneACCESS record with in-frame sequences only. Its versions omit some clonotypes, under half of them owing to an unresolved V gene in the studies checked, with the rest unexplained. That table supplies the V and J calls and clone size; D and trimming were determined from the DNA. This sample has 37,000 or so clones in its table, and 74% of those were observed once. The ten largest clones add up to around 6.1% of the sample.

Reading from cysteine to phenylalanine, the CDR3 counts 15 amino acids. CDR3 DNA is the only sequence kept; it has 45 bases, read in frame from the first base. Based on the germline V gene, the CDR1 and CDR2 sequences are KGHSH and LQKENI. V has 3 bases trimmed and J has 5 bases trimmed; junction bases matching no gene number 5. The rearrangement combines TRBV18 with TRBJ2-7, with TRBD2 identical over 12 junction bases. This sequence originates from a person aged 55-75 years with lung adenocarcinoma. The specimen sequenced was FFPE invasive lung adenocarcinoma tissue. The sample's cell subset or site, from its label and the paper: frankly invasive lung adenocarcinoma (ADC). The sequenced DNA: TGTGCCAGCTCACCGCGGACTAGCGGGACGAACGAGCAGTACTTC. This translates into CASSPRTSGTNEQYF.